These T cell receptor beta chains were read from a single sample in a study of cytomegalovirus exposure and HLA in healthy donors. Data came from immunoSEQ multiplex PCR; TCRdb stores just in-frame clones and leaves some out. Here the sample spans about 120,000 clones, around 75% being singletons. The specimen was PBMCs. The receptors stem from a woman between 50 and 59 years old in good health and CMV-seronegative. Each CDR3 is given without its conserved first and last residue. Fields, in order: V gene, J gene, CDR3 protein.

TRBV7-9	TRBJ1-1	SSSLRGDEAF
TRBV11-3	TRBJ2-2	ASSLEGPNTGELF
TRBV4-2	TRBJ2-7	ASSQEGLAGGEQY
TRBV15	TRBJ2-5	ATSRRGSQETQY
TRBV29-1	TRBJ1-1	SVDDGSEAF
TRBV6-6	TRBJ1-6	ASSYSGTGVSPLH
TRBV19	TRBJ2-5	ASSIVRGRGETQY
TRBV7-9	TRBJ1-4	ASSSINDSGGEKLF
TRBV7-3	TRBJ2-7	ASSLNSGSSYEQY
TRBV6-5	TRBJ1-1	ASTREGGLSTEAF
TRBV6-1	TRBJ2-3	ASRPGRDTDTQY
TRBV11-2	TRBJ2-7	ASSFGSGSSYEQY
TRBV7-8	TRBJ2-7	ASSSQASSYEQY
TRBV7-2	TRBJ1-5	ASSLVGQEVQPQH
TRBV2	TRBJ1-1	ASSGDSEAF
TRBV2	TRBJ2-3	ASSGELAGARTDTQY
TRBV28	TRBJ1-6	ASRFNDRENSPLH
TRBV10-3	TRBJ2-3	AISEPAREGDTQY
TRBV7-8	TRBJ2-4	ASSLTSWKNIQY
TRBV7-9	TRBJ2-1	ASSTRLAGYNEQF
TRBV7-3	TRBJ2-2	ASSLTRVVDTGELF
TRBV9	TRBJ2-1	ASSVGLVVYNEQF
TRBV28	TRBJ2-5	ASRLGRLGLAEETQY
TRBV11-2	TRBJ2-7	ASSLEGGGEMQY
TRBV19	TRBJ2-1	ASSRADRNYNEQF
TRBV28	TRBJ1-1	ASKVSDAVNTEAF
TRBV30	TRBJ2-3	AWSVGGTDTQY
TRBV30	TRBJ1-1	AWSVVISGSRAF
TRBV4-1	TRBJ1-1	ASRKPGQGFAEAF
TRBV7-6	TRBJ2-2	ASSLASGELF
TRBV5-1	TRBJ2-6	ASSLTGSGANVLT
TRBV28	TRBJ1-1	ASSTGGNMYTEAF
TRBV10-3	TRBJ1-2	ATASANYGYT
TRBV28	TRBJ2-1	ASSQQGNEQF
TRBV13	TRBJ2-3	ASSWTSGSTDTQY
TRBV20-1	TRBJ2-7	SAVDRAEQY
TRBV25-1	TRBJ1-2	ASSPTGVYGYT
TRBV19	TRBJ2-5	ASSWTSVKETQY
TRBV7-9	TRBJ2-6	ASSFPGLAGANVLT
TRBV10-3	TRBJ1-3	AISESFGDSGNTIY
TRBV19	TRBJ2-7	ASSMGTVSSYEQY
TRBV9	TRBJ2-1	ASSVVLAGGINEQF
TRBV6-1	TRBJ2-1	ASSGGTSGRRNEQF
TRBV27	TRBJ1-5	ASSQSGGGPQH
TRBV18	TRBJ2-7	ASSPDGAGGGDEQY
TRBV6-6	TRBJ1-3	ASSYSISREDTIY
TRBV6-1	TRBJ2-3	ASSGLGGDTQY
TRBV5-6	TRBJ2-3	ASRISGRVTDTQY
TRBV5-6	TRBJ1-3	ASSPQGVPWDTIY
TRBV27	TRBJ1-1	ASKLQGQGAFEAF
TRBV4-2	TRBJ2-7	ASSHYFQTSGSAYEQY
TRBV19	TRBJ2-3	ASRIVAQADTQY